These 17 T cell receptor beta chains share one sample of origin, sequenced in a study of blood T cell repertoires in COVID-19. The table came from immunoSEQ multiplex PCR; TCRdb's copy has only in-frame clones and leaves some out. The sample holds approximately 150,000 clones; over 80% are singletons and the top ten take roughly 8.7%. Sequenced sample: peripheral blood. These receptors all stem from a man aged 25 to 40 with COVID-19, enrolled during active disease.

The J gene is TRBJ1-6, the V gene TRBV11-1; no clear D gene. This CDR3 has 15 residues. V was pared by 4 bases and J by 9 bases, with 16 bases between. The V gene's germline CDR1 is SGHAT and CDR2 FQDESV (reference sequence). The CDR3 sequence is CASSSIRNPGSPLHF. DNA of the CDR3: TGTGCCAGCAGCTCTATCAGGAATCCAGGTTCACCCCTCCACTTT.

This clone was detected a few times. V gene TRBV4-3 combines with J gene TRBJ1-1; 7 bases align to TRBD1. Germline-derived CDR1 and CDR2 are LGHNA and YSLEER. The CDR3 sequence is 15 residues long. V was pared by 0 bases and J by 5 bases, with 6 bases of the junction left unmatched. The CDR3 region has the DNA TGCGCCAGCAGCCAAGATGTGACAGGGCGGACTGAAGCTTTCTTT. As protein: CASSQDVTGRTEAFF.

V is TRBV14 and J is TRBJ1-6, with D perhaps TRBD1 (5 bases). V was pared by 7 bases and J by 10 bases, with 14 bases between. The CDR3 is made up of 13 amino acids. Germline CDR1 and CDR2: SGHDN and FVKESK. CDR3: CASNDHRGSPLHF. The CDR3 nucleotides are TGTGCCAGCAACGATCATCGGGGGTCACCCCTCCACTTT.

The chain combines TRBV11-2 with TRBJ2-7; 7 bases map to TRBD1. V lost 2 bases and J lost 2; bases outside the gene matches: 6. The germline V gene encodes CDR1 SGHAT and CDR2 FQNNGV. The CDR3 extends over 15 amino acids. For the CDR3, the DNA is TGTGCCAGCAGCTTACCGGGACAGCGAACCTACGAGCAGTACTTC. Its translation: CASSLPGQRTYEQYF.

The chain couples TRBV10-3 to TRBJ2-5, with a possible D match to TRBD1 (5 bases). The V and J ends lost 3 bases and 3 bases respectively, with 11 bases between them. CDR1 ENHRY and CDR2 SYGVKD come from the germline V gene. The CDR3 consists of 14 residues. The CDR3 nucleotides are TGTGCCATCAGTGACCCCGAAGGGGAAGAGACCCAGTACTTC. It is translated as CAISDPEGEETQYF.

This clone was seen a handful of times. The rearrangement joins TRBV27 to TRBJ1-1; D may be TRBD1 (5 bases). Germline V gene data show CDR1 as MNHEY and CDR2 as SMNVEV (reference sequence). The CDR3 length is 13 residues. V was cut by 4 bases and J by 6 bases, with 12 bases left in between. CDR3 DNA: TGTGCCAGCAGTTACCAGGGTTCGCCTGAAGCTTTCTTT. This translates into CASSYQGSPEAFF.

The rearrangement joins TRBV18 to TRBJ2-7; 11 bases map to TRBD1. This CDR3 has 14 residues. The trim removed 3 bases at V and 5 bases at J, leaving 3 bases unmatched. Germline loops: CDR1 KGHSH, CDR2 LQKENI. CDR3 bases: TGTGCCAGCTCACCCGGGACAGGGGGAGACGAGCAGTACTTC. Its translation is CASSPGTGGDEQYF.

The rearrangement joins TRBV12-3 or TRBV12-4 to TRBJ1-5; 8 nucleotides align to TRBD1. The CDR3 loop spans 13 amino acids. V lost 7 bases, J lost 7 bases, and 6 bases stayed unmatched. CDR3 bases: TGTGCCAGCACCATGACAGGGGACCAGCCCCAGCATTTT. Translation gives CASTMTGDQPQHF.

The rearrangement links TRBV12-3 or TRBV12-4 to TRBJ2-1, with D maybe TRBD1 (6 bases). The CDR3 is 12 residues long. Trimming removed 6 bases at V and 8 bases at J, with 11 bases between. The CDR3 reads CASRSGVDEQFF. DNA for the CDR3: TGTGCCAGCAGGTCAGGGGTGGATGAGCAGTTCTTC.

This chain links TRBV14 with TRBJ2-2, with 13 nucleotides matching TRBD2. This CDR3 has 18 amino acids. CDR1 SGHDN and CDR2 FVKESK come from the germline V gene. V gave up 2 bases and J gave up 2 bases; unmatched junction bases: 5. This CDR3 reads CASSQRTSGSFNTGELFF. The DNA of the CDR3 is TGTGCCAGCAGCCAACGGACTAGCGGGAGCTTTAACACCGGGGAGCTGTTTTTT.

The chain employs TRBV28 and TRBJ2-7, with 16 bases fitting TRBD2. This CDR3 is built from 15 residues. The germline V gene has CDR1 MDHEN and CDR2 SYDVKM. J gave up 12 bases and V 3 bases, and 8 bases lay outside the gene matches. The CDR3 region is CASSFSGLAGGLWYF. The DNA for the CDR3 is TGTGCCAGCAGTTTTTCGGGACTAGCGGGAGGGTTGTGGTACTTC. The full variable domain, completed using reference TRBV28 and TRBJ2-7, is DVKVTQSSRYLVKRTGEKVFLECVQDMDHENMFWYRQDPGLGLRLIYFSYDVKMKEKGDIPEGYSVSREKKERFSLILESASTNQTSMYLCASSFSGLAGGLWYFGPGTRLTVT.

This clone showed up many times. The V gene is TRBV5-1, the J gene TRBJ1-1, with D possibly TRBD1 on 5 matching bases. The germline V and J ends were trimmed by 2 bases and 4 bases, with 15 bases remaining between them. Germline V CDR1 and CDR2: SGHRS, YFSETQ. The CDR3 extends over 15 amino acids. The CDR3 reads CASSLYGAQGTEAFF. The DNA of the CDR3 is TGCGCCAGCAGCTTATACGGTGCTCAGGGCACTGAAGCTTTCTTT.

V usage is TRBV10-3 and J usage is TRBJ2-4, with D uncertain. V lost 3 bases to trimming and J lost 0 bases, with 12 bases between them. This CDR3 spans 16 amino acids. Germline V gives CDR1 ENHRY, CDR2 SYGVKD. The CDR3 sequence is CAISDAERKAKNIQYF. The DNA for the CDR3 is TGTGCCATCAGTGATGCCGAGCGAAAAGCCAAAAACATTCAGTACTTC.

This rearrangement joins TRBV28 to TRBJ2-5; 10 bases agree with TRBD1. Trimming took 7 bases from V and 7 from J; bases not matched to a gene: 9. This CDR3 contains 14 residues. Germline values: CDR1 MDHEN, CDR2 SYDVKM. The CDR3 nucleotides are TGTGCCAGCACCTCGACAGGGGGCGCGGGGACCCAGTACTTC. Amino acids: CASTSTGGAGTQYF. The full variable domain, in which reference TRBV28 and TRBJ2-5 provide the parts outside the CDR3, is DVKVTQSSRYLVKRTGEKVFLECVQDMDHENMFWYRQDPGLGLRLIYFSYDVKMKEKGDIPEGYSVSREKKERFSLILESASTNQTSMYLCASTSTGGAGTQYFGPGTRLLVL.

The CDR3 DNA sequence: TGTGCCTGGAGTGTTGGGAGCTCTGGAAACACCATATATTTT. Translating it yields CAWSVGSSGNTIYF. V is TRBV30 and J is TRBJ1-3; no firm D call. Trimming took off 0 bases at V and 0 bases at J, with 6 bases between the two ends. The CDR3 length is 14 residues. Germline V gene lookup returns CDR1 GTSNPN and CDR2 SVGIG (reference sequence).

The chain joins TRBV27 to TRBJ2-5; D might be TRBD1 (5 bases). Germline V gives CDR1 MNHEY, CDR2 SMNVEV (reference sequence). The V gene lost 4 bases and the J gene lost 4 bases, with 13 bases spanning the gap. The CDR3 length is 14 residues. The CDR3 nucleotides are TGTGCCAGCAGTTGGGCAGGGTTGGGAGAGACCCAGTACTTC. It specifies CASSWAGLGETQYF.

The chain carries TRBV30 and TRBJ2-7; TRBD2 matches 10 bases. Germline V gives CDR1 GTSNPN, CDR2 SVGIG (reference sequence). Germline trimming cut 4 bases from V and 6 bases from J; bases unmatched to any gene: 9. The CDR3 length is 14 residues. CDR3 nucleotides: TGTGCCTGGACTAAGAGCGGGAGGGCCGCCGAGCAGTACTTC. Protein: CAWTKSGRAAEQYF.